The 30 T cell receptor beta chains in this list originate from one sample, sequenced in a study of blood T cell repertoires in COVID-19. Measured with immunoSEQ multiplex PCR; TCRdb has only the in-frame clones, and not every one. The table lists around 250,000 clones, roughly 86% of them singletons. The sample comprised peripheral blood. The receptor set was obtained from a woman aged 60-75 years who had recovered from COVID-19.

The chain carries TRBV7-9 and TRBJ2-5; the match to TRBD2 covers 10 bases. The CDR3 is made up of 14 amino acids. J gave up 13 bases and V 5 bases, and 13 bases lay outside the gene matches. Germline lookup yields CDR1 SEHNR and CDR2 FQNEAQ (reference sequence). The CDR3 sequence is CASSNGIAGGKVYF. CDR3 DNA sequence: TGTGCCAGCAGCAATGGGATAGCGGGGGGAAAGGTGTACTTC.

This clone was observed a handful of times. This chain uses TRBV19 with TRBJ1-2, with D unresolved. The CDR3 totals 13 residues. V gave up 6 bases and J gave up 3 bases, with 11 bases separating them. Germline V lookup: CDR1 LNHDA, CDR2 SQIVND (reference sequence). The CDR3 reads CASRYSIDYGYTF. The CDR3 DNA follows: TGTGCCAGTAGGTACAGTATAGACTATGGCTACACCTTC.

The chain links TRBV11-2 to TRBJ2-7; D remains unclear. The germline V gene encodes CDR1 SGHAT and CDR2 FQNNGV. The CDR3 extends over 13 amino acids. V lost 5 bases and J lost 4, with 12 bases in between. The chain's CDR3 is CASSPNTAYEQYF. CDR3 nucleotides: TGTGCCAGCAGCCCCAATACAGCTTACGAGCAGTACTTC. Full variable domain (outside the CDR3, taken from reference TRBV11-2 and TRBJ2-7): EAGVAQSPRYKIIEKRQSVAFWCNPISGHATLYWYQQILGQGPKLLIQFQNNGVVDDSQLPKDRFSAERLKGVDSTLKIQPAKLEDSAVYLCASSPNTAYEQYFGPGTRLTVT.

This chain connects TRBV6-5 to TRBJ2-5; perhaps TRBD2 as D (5 bases). Germline V gene sequence: CDR1 MNHEY, CDR2 SVGAGI. The CDR3 loop spans 13 amino acids. The germline V and J ends were trimmed by 5 bases and 5 bases, with 12 bases remaining between them. In nucleotides, the CDR3 is TGTGCCAGCAGTCAGACTATCTTGGAGACCCAGTACTTC. Protein product: CASSQTILETQYF.

A remark on this clone: Additional DNA sequences in this sample encode the identical CDR3. The V gene is TRBV29-1, the J gene TRBJ1-4; 7 nucleotides align to TRBD1. Germline CDR1 SQVTM, CDR2 ANQGSEA. This CDR3 comprises 12 residues. V was pared by 4 bases and J by 8 bases, with 4 bases of the junction left unmatched. CDR3 residues: CSVGYRGEKLFF. The CDR3, as DNA: TGCAGCGTTGGGTACAGGGGCGAAAAACTGTTTTTT.

This clone was found a few times. J is TRBJ1-5 and V is TRBV5-1; TRBD1 is a possible D gene (5 bases). This CDR3 comprises 15 residues. The germline CDR1 and CDR2 sequences are SGHRS and YFSETQ. Trimming pared 0 bases from V and 4 bases from J, leaving 11 bases between. CDR3 DNA sequence: TGCGCCAGCAGCTTGGCAGGGAACCTAAATCAGCCCCAGCATTTT. Its translation is CASSLAGNLNQPQHF.

The chain links TRBV7-2 to TRBJ2-7; the match to TRBD1 covers 11 bases. The germline V gene encodes CDR1 SGHTA and CDR2 FQGNSA. This CDR3 contains 16 residues. The V and J ends lost 5 bases and 0 bases, in that order; junction bases with no gene match: 6. The CDR3 DNA is TGTGCCAGCAGCCCTCAGGGGACAGGGGGCTCCTACGAGCAGTACTTC. Translation gives CASSPQGTGGSYEQYF.

The CDR3 nucleotides are TGCGCCAGCAGCTTGGAATGGACAGGGTTTGGCTCTGGAAACACCATATATTTT. Its translation is CASSLEWTGFGSGNTIYF. The chain employs TRBV5-1 and TRBJ1-3; 8 positions match TRBD1. The CDR3 has 18 residues. Germline values: CDR1 SGHRS, CDR2 YFSETQ. With 0 bases clipped from V and 0 bases from J, the junction kept 8 bases outside the gene matches. Supplemented by reference TRBV5-1 and TRBJ1-3, the full variable domain reads KAGVTQTPRYLIKTRGQQVTLSCSPISGHRSVSWYQQTPGQGLQFLFEYFSETQRNKGNFPGRFSGRQFSNSRSEMNVSTLELGDSALYLCASSLEWTGFGSGNTIYFGEGSWLTVV.

The count of this clone is one. The rearrangement links TRBV19 to TRBJ1-6, with D possibly TRBD1 on 6 matching bases. This CDR3 is 13 amino acids long. The V end lost 8 bases, the J end lost 10 bases, and 15 bases lay between the germline ends. Germline lookup yields CDR1 LNHDA and CDR2 SQIVND (reference sequence). Here the CDR3 DNA reads TGTGCCAGTCGACAGGCCCTTGACTCACCCCTCCACTTT. Translation: CASRQALDSPLHF.

The CDR3 spells CASSAAGQGGWALHF. CDR3 in DNA: TGTGCCAGCAGCGCCGCCGGCCAGGGCGGATGGGCCCTCCACTTT. This chain uses TRBV9 with TRBJ1-6; a weak D match, TRBD1 (5 bases). Trimming stripped 3 bases from V and 14 bases from J, with 21 bases between. This CDR3 has 15 amino acids. Germline V gene lookup returns CDR1 SGDLS and CDR2 YYNGEE.

This clone was counted between two and nine times. J is TRBJ2-5 and V is TRBV5-6; 9 bases are a match to TRBD1. This CDR3 has 14 amino acids. The J segment lost 3 bases and the V segment lost 4 bases, leaving 4 bases of the junction unmatched. Germline CDR1 SGHDT, CDR2 YYEEEE. CDR3 sequence: CASSVTGGEETQYF. In DNA, the CDR3 is TGTGCCAGCAGCGTGACAGGGGGGGAAGAGACCCAGTACTTC. The full variable domain, rest sourced from reference TRBV5-6 and TRBJ2-5, is DAGVTQSPTHLIKTRGQQVTLRCSPKSGHDTVSWYQQALGQGPQFIFQYYEEEERQRGNFPDRFSGHQFPNYSSELNVNALLLGDSALYLCASSVTGGEETQYFGPGTRLLVL.

This rearrangement joins TRBV10-3 to TRBJ1-5, with 9 bases identical to TRBD1. This CDR3 is 16 amino acids long. V lost 0 bases and J lost 2; bases outside the gene matches: 2. The V gene's germline CDR1 is ENHRY and CDR2 SYGVKD. The CDR3 DNA reads as TGTGCCATCAGTGAGTCGAGGACAGGGGGCAATCAGCCCCAGCATTTT. Residues: CAISESRTGGNQPQHF.

This sequence joins TRBV18 and TRBJ2-7; D unresolved. CDR1 KGHSH and CDR2 LQKENI come from the germline V gene. The CDR3 runs to 14 residues. Trimming shortened V by 3 bases and J by 6 bases, and 15 bases separated the two germline ends. CDR3: CASSPLQSAAEQYF. The CDR3 DNA reads TGTGCCAGCTCACCCCTTCAGTCCGCGGCCGAGCAGTACTTC.

This clone has a single count. V and J are TRBV29-1 and TRBJ1-4; D might be TRBD1 (6 bases). Germline CDR1 reads SQVTM; CDR2 reads ANQGSEA. V lost 7 bases to trimming and J lost 8 bases, with 14 bases between them. CDR3 length equals 12 residues. The CDR3 is CSARNRDEKLFF. Here the CDR3 DNA reads TGCAGCGCCCGCAACAGGGACGAAAAACTGTTTTTT. Together with reference TRBV29-1 and TRBJ1-4, the CDR3 gives the full variable domain: SAVISQKPSRDICQRGTSLTIQCQVDSQVTMMFWYRQQPGQSLTLIATANQGSEATYESGFVIDKFPISRPNLTFSTLTVSNMSPEDSSIYLCSARNRDEKLFFGSGTQLSVL.

This clone has more than one count but fewer than ten. V gene TRBV6-5 combines with J gene TRBJ2-2; D is possibly TRBD1 (5 bases). The CDR3 length is 12 residues. The V end lost 7 bases, the J end lost 5 bases, and 8 bases lay between the germline ends. The germline V gene has CDR1 MNHEY and CDR2 SVGAGI. For the CDR3, the DNA is TGTGCCAGCAACAGGCGGACCGGGGAGCTGTTTTTT. This gives the protein CASNRRTGELFF.

The gene calls are TRBV28 and TRBJ2-2; D possibly corresponds to TRBD1 (5 bases). The ends were cut back, 6 bases at V and 0 bases at J, with 20 bases in the middle. CDR1 and CDR2 from the germline V gene are MDHEN and SYDVKM. The CDR3 is made up of 18 amino acids. The CDR3 DNA is TGTGCCAGCAGCGATCTTCGACAGTTTTTCGCGAACACCGGGGAGCTGTTTTTT. Amino acid sequence: CASSDLRQFFANTGELFF. Drawing the rest from reference TRBV28 and TRBJ2-2, the complete variable domain is DVKVTQSSRYLVKRTGEKVFLECVQDMDHENMFWYRQDPGLGLRLIYFSYDVKMKEKGDIPEGYSVSREKKERFSLILESASTNQTSMYLCASSDLRQFFANTGELFFGEGSRLTVL.

The chain carries TRBV4-2 and TRBJ1-3, with no clear D. Trimming cost V 0 bases and J 2 bases, with 8 bases left between them. CDR1 and CDR2 (germline): LGHNA, YNFKEQ. The CDR3 runs to 15 residues. CDR3 in amino acids: CASSQEEGTGNTIYF. The CDR3 DNA sequence: TGTGCCAGCAGCCAAGAGGAGGGTACTGGAAACACCATATATTTT.

The CDR3 nucleotides read TGTGCCAGCAGTTACTTGATCCTGAACAGGGGGGGTCCGTACACAGATACGCAGTATTTT. Amino acid sequence: CASSYLILNRGGPYTDTQYF. This rearrangement joins TRBV6-2 or TRBV6-3 to TRBJ2-3; weak D call: TRBD1 (8 bases). The V gene's germline CDR1 is MNHEY and CDR2 SVGEGT. V lost 1 base to trimming and J lost 2 bases, with 25 bases between them. This CDR3 is built from 20 residues.

V gene TRBV28 combines with J gene TRBJ1-2; no reliable D call. Germline V gene data show CDR1 as MDHEN and CDR2 as SYDVKM. The V end was cut by 4 bases, the J end by 4 bases, with 7 bases between. This CDR3 region has 12 residues. CDR3 bases: TGTGCCAGCAGTTCCGACATCTATGGCTACACCTTC. Encoded protein: CASSSDIYGYTF.

V and J are TRBV4-1 and TRBJ1-5; D is unclear. The V gene's germline CDR1 is MGHRA and CDR2 YSYEKL. The CDR3 totals 13 residues. Between the trimmed V and J ends, which lost 3 bases and 5 bases, there was a span of 8 bases. The CDR3 loop reads CASSHTGYQPQHF. As DNA, the CDR3 is TGCGCCAGCAGCCACACTGGTTATCAGCCCCAGCATTTT.

The gene calls are TRBV27 and TRBJ2-6; weak D call: TRBD2 (6 bases). Germline V gene lookup returns CDR1 MNHEY and CDR2 SMNVEV (reference sequence). Between the trimmed V and J ends, which lost 3 bases and 4 bases, there was a span of 10 bases. This CDR3 spans 15 amino acids. The CDR3 loop reads CASSFGGTGANVLTF. The CDR3 region has the DNA TGTGCCAGCAGTTTTGGGGGGACGGGGGCCAACGTCCTGACTTTC.

The CDR3 nucleotides read TGTGCCAGTAGCAGAATCGGACAGGGAAACACCATATATTTT. Amino acid sequence: CASSRIGQGNTIYF. The V call is TRBV19, the J call TRBJ1-3, with D perhaps TRBD1 (6 bases). Trimming pared 6 bases from V and 4 bases from J, leaving 13 bases between. CDR1 is LNHDA, CDR2 SQIVND, per germline (reference sequence). The CDR3 contains 14 residues.

The count of this clone is one. At one boundary the junction diverges from the germline segment, which might be a read error. The chain recombines TRBV7-7 with TRBJ2-1; TRBD1 aligns across 11 bases. CDR1 and CDR2 (germline): SSHAT, FNYEAQ (reference sequence). The CDR3 consists of 15 residues. The DNA of the CDR3 is TGTGCTAGCAGTCCGGACAGGGGGCTGTGGAATGAGCAGTTCTTC. Translating it yields CASSPDRGLWNEQFF.

This CDR3 reads CASSAGTSSYNEQFF. The CDR3 region has the DNA TGTGCCAGCAGCGCCGGGACTAGCTCCTACAATGAGCAGTTCTTC. The V gene is TRBV27, the J gene TRBJ2-1, with 8 bases lining up with TRBD2. Per germline, CDR1 MNHEY and CDR2 SMNVEV (reference sequence). This CDR3 region has 15 residues. The V gene end was trimmed by 6 bases and the J gene end by 0 bases; junction bases not matched to a gene: 4.

This sequence joins TRBV5-5 and TRBJ1-1; 7 nucleotides agree with TRBD1. V shed 3 bases and J 11 bases; nucleotides not matched to a gene: 10. CDR1 and CDR2 (germline): SGHKS, YYEKEE (reference sequence). The CDR3 has 13 amino acids. DNA for the CDR3: TGTGCCAGCAGCTCACAGGGGACCGCGGTGGCTTTCTTT. Translated, it gives CASSSQGTAVAFF.

This chain links TRBV7-9 with TRBJ2-7; D is perhaps TRBD2 (6 bases). V was clipped by 5 bases and J by 3 bases, with 20 bases between them. This CDR3 is 16 amino acids long. Germline CDR1 is SEHNR and CDR2 is FQNEAQ (reference sequence). The CDR3 here is CASSHPRTRGGYEQYF. CDR3 sequence (DNA): TGTGCCAGCAGCCACCCTAGGACGAGGGGAGGCTACGAGCAGTACTTC.

The chain carries TRBV5-1 and TRBJ2-1, with TRBD2 identical over 7 bases. Losses at the gene ends were 5 bases for V and 3 bases for J; bases not matched to a gene: 14. Germline V gene sequence: CDR1 SGHRS, CDR2 YFSETQ. There are 17 residues in the CDR3. The CDR3 spells CASRYARVRDYYNEQFF. The CDR3, as DNA: TGCGCCAGCAGATATGCACGGGTGCGGGACTACTACAATGAGCAGTTCTTC.

The genes are TRBV19 and TRBJ1-4, with D uncertain. CDR1 is LNHDA and CDR2 is SQIVND in the germline V gene (reference sequence). The germline V and J ends were trimmed by 3 bases and 8 bases, with 22 bases remaining between them. This CDR3 is 17 amino acids long. The CDR3 nucleotides read TGTGCCAGTAGTATCATGTCCCCATCTCCCGGAGGGGAAAAACTGTTTTTT. Its translation is CASSIMSPSPGGEKLFF.

The chain is built from TRBV9 and TRBJ2-1; D gene uncertain. The V end was cut by 3 bases, the J end by 5 bases, with 12 bases between. Germline V gene sequence: CDR1 SGDLS, CDR2 YYNGEE. This CDR3 is 14 amino acids long. CDR3 protein: CASSALGNHNEQFF. In DNA, the CDR3 is TGTGCCAGCAGCGCGCTAGGAAACCACAATGAGCAGTTCTTC.

This rearrangement joins TRBV4-1 to TRBJ1-5; TRBD1 matches 8 bases. Germline-derived CDR1 and CDR2 are MGHRA and YSYEKL. Trimming at V came to 0 bases and at J to 5 bases, leaving 6 bases not matched to a gene. There are 16 residues in the CDR3. The CDR3 region has the DNA TGCGCCAGCAGCCAAGACCCTGGACAGGGATATCAGCCCCAGCATTTT. It specifies CASSQDPGQGYQPQHF.